This T cell receptor beta chain was recovered during a study of T cell repertoires in cytomegalovirus infection. Study-wide background: The public TCR beta signatures pointed to both CMV infection and matching HLA type. Study observations and caveats: CMV-specific HLA-C-restricted TCR beta clonotypes dominated the ex vivo response.

The trim removed 1 base at V and 5 bases at J, leaving 13 bases unmatched. Germline CDR1 is SGHDT and CDR2 is YYEEEE. The CDR3 length is 18 residues. About this clonotype: No antigen is known for it.

In TCRdb, the reads were re-called with MiXCR into one record per CDR3 protein. The table lists about 740,000 distinct CDR3 sequences, 35% to 45% of them singletons, with about 2.8% in the top ten. The specimen sequenced was PBMCs. This clonotype originated in a human donor in good health (CMV status not recorded). Some clones in this sample may be carry-over from other donors' samples. V is TRBV5-6 and J is TRBJ2-5, with TRBD2 matching over 11 bases. The CDR3 DNA is TGTGCCAGCAGCTTGCTCCTAGCGGGAGGTCTCGAGAAGGAGACCCAGTACTTC. This sequence encodes CASSLLLAGGLEKETQYF.